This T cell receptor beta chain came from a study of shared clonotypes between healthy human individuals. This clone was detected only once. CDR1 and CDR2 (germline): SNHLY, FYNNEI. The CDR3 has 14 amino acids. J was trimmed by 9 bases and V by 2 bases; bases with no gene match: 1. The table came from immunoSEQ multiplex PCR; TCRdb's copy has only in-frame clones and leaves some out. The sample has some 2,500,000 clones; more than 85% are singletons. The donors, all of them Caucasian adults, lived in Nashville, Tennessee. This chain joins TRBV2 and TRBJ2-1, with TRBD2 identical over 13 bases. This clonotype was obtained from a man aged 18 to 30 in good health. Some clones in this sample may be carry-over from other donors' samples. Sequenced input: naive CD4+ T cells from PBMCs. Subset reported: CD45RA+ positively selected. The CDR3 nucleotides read TGTGCCAGCAGTGAAACTAGCGGGAGGGGTGAGCAGTTCTTC. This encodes CASSETSGRGEQFF. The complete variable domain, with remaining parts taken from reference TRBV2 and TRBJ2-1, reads EPEVTQTPSHQVTQMGQEVILRCVPISNHLYFYWYRQILGQKVEFLVSFYNNEISEKSEIFDDQFSVERPDGSNFTLKIRSTKLEDSAMYFCASSETSGRGEQFFGPGTRLTVL.